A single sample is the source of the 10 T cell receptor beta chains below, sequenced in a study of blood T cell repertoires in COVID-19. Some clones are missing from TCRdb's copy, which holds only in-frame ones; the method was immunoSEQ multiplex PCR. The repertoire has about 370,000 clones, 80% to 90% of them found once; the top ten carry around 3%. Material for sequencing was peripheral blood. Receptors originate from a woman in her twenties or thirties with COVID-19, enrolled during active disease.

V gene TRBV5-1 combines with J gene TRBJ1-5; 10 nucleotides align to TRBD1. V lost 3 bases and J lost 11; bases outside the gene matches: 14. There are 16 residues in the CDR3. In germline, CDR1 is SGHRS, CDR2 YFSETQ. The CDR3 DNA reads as TGCGCCAGCAGCTCCGAACCGGGACAGGGGCGTCGGGCCCAGCATTTT. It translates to CASSSEPGQGRRAQHF.

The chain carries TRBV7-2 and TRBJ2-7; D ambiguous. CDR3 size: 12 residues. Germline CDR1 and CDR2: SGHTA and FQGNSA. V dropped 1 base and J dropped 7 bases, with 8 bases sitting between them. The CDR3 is CASSLGAREQYV. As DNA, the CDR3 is TGTGCCAGCAGCTTAGGAGCTAGGGAGCAGTACGTC.

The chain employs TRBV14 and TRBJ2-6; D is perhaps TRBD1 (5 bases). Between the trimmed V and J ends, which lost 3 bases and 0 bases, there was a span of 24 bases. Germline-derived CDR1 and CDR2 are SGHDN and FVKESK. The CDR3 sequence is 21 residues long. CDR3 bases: TGTGCCAGCAGCCAGCGCCTCGAGCCGTCAGGGCCGAACTCTGGGGCCAACGTCCTGACTTTC. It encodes CASSQRLEPSGPNSGANVLTF.

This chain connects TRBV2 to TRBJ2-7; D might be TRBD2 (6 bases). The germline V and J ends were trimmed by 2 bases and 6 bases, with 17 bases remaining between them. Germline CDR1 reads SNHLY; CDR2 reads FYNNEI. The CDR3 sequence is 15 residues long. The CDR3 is CASSERGSSAGEQYV. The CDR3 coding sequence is TGTGCCAGCAGTGAACGGGGGAGTTCCGCGGGCGAGCAGTACGTC.

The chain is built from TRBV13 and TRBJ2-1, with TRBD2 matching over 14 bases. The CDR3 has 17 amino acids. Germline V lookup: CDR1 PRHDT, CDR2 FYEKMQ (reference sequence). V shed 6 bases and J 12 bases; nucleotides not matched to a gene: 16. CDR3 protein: CASSSGPGLAGAAGQFF. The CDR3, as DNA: TGTGCCAGCAGTTCCGGGCCGGGACTAGCGGGGGCGGCTGGGCAGTTCTTC.

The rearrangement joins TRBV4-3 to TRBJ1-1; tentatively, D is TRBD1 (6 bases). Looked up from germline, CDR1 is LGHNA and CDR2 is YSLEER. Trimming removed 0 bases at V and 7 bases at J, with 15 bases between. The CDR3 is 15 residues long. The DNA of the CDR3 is TGCGCCAGCAGCCAAGAACCCGTCGGACAGATTGAAGCTTTCTTT. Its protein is CASSQEPVGQIEAFF.

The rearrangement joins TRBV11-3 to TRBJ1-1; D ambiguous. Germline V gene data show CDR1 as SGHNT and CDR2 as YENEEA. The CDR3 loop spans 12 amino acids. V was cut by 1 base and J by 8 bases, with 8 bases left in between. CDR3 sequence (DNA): TGTGCCAGCAGCTTAGCGGGATCGGAAGCTTTCTTT. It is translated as CASSLAGSEAFF. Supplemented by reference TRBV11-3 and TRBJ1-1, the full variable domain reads EAGVVQSPRYKIIEKKQPVAFWCNPISGHNTLYWYLQNLGQGPELLIRYENEEAVDDSQLPKDRFSAERLKGVDSTLKIQPAELGDSAVYLCASSLAGSEAFFGQGTRLTVV.

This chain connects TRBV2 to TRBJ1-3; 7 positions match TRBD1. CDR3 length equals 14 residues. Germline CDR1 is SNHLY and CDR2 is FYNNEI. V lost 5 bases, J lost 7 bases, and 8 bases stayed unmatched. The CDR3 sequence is CASSTDRAGNTIYF. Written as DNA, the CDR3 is TGTGCCAGCAGTACCGACAGGGCGGGGAACACCATATATTTT.

The CDR3 here is CASSFVGRYSNQPQHF. In DNA, the CDR3 is TGTGCCAGCAGTTTTGTGGGGCGGTATAGCAATCAGCCCCAGCATTTT. The chain couples TRBV28 to TRBJ1-5, with a possible D match to TRBD1 (5 bases). The V end lost 3 bases, the J end lost 0 bases, and 12 bases lay between the germline ends. Germline CDR1 and CDR2: MDHEN and SYDVKM. This CDR3 has 16 residues.

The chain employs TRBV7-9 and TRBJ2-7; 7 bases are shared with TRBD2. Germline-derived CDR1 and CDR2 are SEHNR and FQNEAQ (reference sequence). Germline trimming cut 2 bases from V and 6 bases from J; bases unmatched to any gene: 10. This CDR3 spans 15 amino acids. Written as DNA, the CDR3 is TGTGCCAGCAGCTTAAAGGGAGGGAGGTGGAGCGAGCAGTACTTC. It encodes CASSLKGGRWSEQYF.